Listed here are 29 T cell receptor beta chains from one sample, sequenced in a study of OX40 agonist ivuxolimab in advanced cancers. Using immunoSEQ multiplex PCR, the repertoire was profiled, and TCRdb retains in-frame clones only, with some absent. The sample lists around 67,000 clones, roughly 85% occurring once. The sample was CD4+ or CD8+ T cells sorted from blood, taken in a trial of the OX40 agonist ivuxolimab. The receptors derive from an adult with an advanced solid tumor such as melanoma, head and neck, liver or kidney cancer.

This clone appeared a few times. CDR3 loop: CASGGPNYGYTF. CDR3 DNA: TGTGCCAGTGGCGGGCCTAACTATGGCTACACCTTC. This chain connects TRBV19 to TRBJ1-2; D remains unclear. V shed 8 bases and J shed 0 bases, with 7 bases lying between them. Germline V CDR1 and CDR2: LNHDA, SQIVND (reference sequence). The CDR3 runs 12 residues.

The chain employs TRBV7-9 and TRBJ2-7; 12 nucleotides align to TRBD2. In germline, CDR1 is SEHNR, CDR2 FQNEAQ (reference sequence). V shed 5 bases and J 11 bases; nucleotides not matched to a gene: 7. The CDR3 extends over 13 amino acids. The CDR3 region has the DNA TGTGCCAGCAGCCTACTAGCGGGAGGTACTAAGTACTTC. Translated: CASSLLAGGTKYF.

In this sample, this clone turned up once. The rearrangement joins TRBV4-1 to TRBJ2-6; perhaps TRBD2 as D (5 bases). Germline CDR1 MGHRA, CDR2 YSYEKL. The CDR3 sequence is 16 residues long. Trimming cost V 1 base and J 0 bases, with 7 bases left between them. The CDR3 sequence: CASSQGGGSGANVLTF. The CDR3 DNA is TGCGCCAGCAGCCAAGGAGGAGGCTCTGGGGCCAACGTCCTGACTTTC.

The chain links TRBV23-1 to TRBJ1-4, with D possibly TRBD1 on 6 matching bases. TRBV23-1 falls under the ORF class, with uncertain function. The CDR3 is 14 residues long. Deletions cut 4 bases from V and 5 bases from J, with 11 bases between. DNA of the CDR3: TGCGCCAGCAGTCCAGGGACATCCAATGAAAAACTGTTTTTT. The encoded protein is CASSPGTSNEKLFF.

This clone was counted only a few times. The chain links TRBV7-8 to TRBJ2-1; D is unresolved. This CDR3 comprises 12 residues. The V and J ends lost 5 bases and 1 base respectively, with 3 bases between them. From germline, CDR1 is SGHVS and CDR2 FQNEAQ. The CDR3 region has the DNA TGTGCCAGCAGCCTTTCCTACAATGAGCAGTTCTTC. It translates to CASSLSYNEQFF.

V and J are TRBV7-3 and TRBJ2-1; 10 bases are shared with TRBD2. This CDR3 is 15 amino acids long. The germline V gene encodes CDR1 SGHTA and CDR2 FQGTGA. V dropped 5 bases and J dropped 8; count of bases not matched to a gene: 9. The CDR3 is CASSPGSSGSDEQFF. For the CDR3, the DNA is TGTGCCAGCAGCCCCGGGTCTAGCGGGAGTGATGAGCAGTTCTTC.

V is TRBV11-3 and J is TRBJ2-2; D unresolved. V lost 5 bases, J lost 5 bases, and 3 bases lay in between. Germline V gene data show CDR1 as SGHNT and CDR2 as YENEEA. The CDR3 is 11 residues long. The CDR3 loop is CASSATGELFF. The CDR3 nucleotides are TGTGCCAGCAGCGCTACCGGGGAGCTGTTTTTT.

This chain links TRBV6-1 with TRBJ1-5; D ambiguous. The CDR3 runs to 14 residues. Germline CDR1 MNHNS, CDR2 SASEGT. V lost 4 bases to trimming and J lost 4 bases, with 11 bases between them. In DNA form, the CDR3 reads TGTGCCAGCAGTGCATCCCTCGGTAATCAGCCCCAGCATTTT. Its protein product is CASSASLGNQPQHF.

The CDR3 loop reads CASSTEDRNTEAFF. Here the CDR3 DNA reads TGTGCCAGCAGCACTGAGGACCGAAACACTGAAGCTTTCTTT. V usage is TRBV11-2 and J usage is TRBJ1-1, with no clear D. With 5 bases removed from V and 2 bases from J, the gap between germline ends came to 12 bases. The CDR3 runs to 14 residues. The germline gives CDR1 SGHAT, CDR2 FQNNGV.

This clone was detected a few times. The chain carries TRBV28 and TRBJ1-2; TRBD1 agrees at 8 bases. After removal of 6 bases from V and 8 bases from J, the junction contained 5 bases not matched to a gene. Germline CDR1 reads MDHEN; CDR2 reads SYDVKM. This CDR3 is 12 amino acids long. This CDR3 reads CASRPTGVGYTF. The DNA of the CDR3 is TGTGCCAGCAGGCCGACAGGGGTCGGCTACACCTTC.

The V call is TRBV19, the J call TRBJ2-3; TRBD1 matches 9 bases. Germline V gene data show CDR1 as LNHDA and CDR2 as SQIVND (reference sequence). The trim removed 2 bases at V and 0 bases at J, leaving 3 bases unmatched. The CDR3 runs 16 residues. The CDR3 sequence is CASSIYGQGSTDTQYF. The CDR3 DNA is TGTGCCAGTAGTATATATGGACAGGGGAGCACAGATACGCAGTATTTT.

CDR3 residues: CASSSNSGTGFSGANVLTF. Here the CDR3 DNA reads TGTGCCAGCAGCTCGAACTCCGGGACAGGGTTCTCTGGGGCCAACGTCCTGACTTTC. This chain joins TRBV7-2 and TRBJ2-6, with 9 positions matching TRBD1. In germline, CDR1 is SGHTA, CDR2 FQGNSA. CDR3 size: 19 residues. Trimming cost V 4 bases and J 0 bases; bases outside gene matches: 10.

V gene TRBV6-1 combines with J gene TRBJ1-1; perhaps TRBD1 as D (5 bases). Trimming removed 6 bases at V and 10 bases at J, with 12 bases between. Germline V gene sequence: CDR1 MNHNS, CDR2 SASEGT. The CDR3 is 11 residues long. As DNA, the CDR3 is TGTGCCAGCAGCCCCGGGGGGGGAGCTTTCTTT. Translation: CASSPGGGAFF.

In its sample, this clone ranks as medium-sized. The CDR3 DNA follows: TGTGCCAGCAGCTTGTCGGTTCGGGTGGGGGAGAACTATGGCTACACCTTC. Translation: CASSLSVRVGENYGYTF. The rearrangement joins TRBV5-6 to TRBJ1-2; the D gene is possibly TRBD1 (5 bases). Trimming removed 1 base from V and 2 bases from J, with 18 bases in between. Germline loops: CDR1 SGHDT, CDR2 YYEEEE. The length of the CDR3 is 17 residues.

V usage is TRBV5-1 and J usage is TRBJ1-1, with D tentatively TRBD1 (6 bases). V lost 2 bases and J 3 bases, leaving 8 bases between the germline ends. Germline V gene data show CDR1 as SGHRS and CDR2 as YFSETQ. The CDR3 length is 13 residues. Written as DNA, the CDR3 is TGCGCCAGCAGCTTACAGGGTGACACTGAAGCTTTCTTT. Its protein product is CASSLQGDTEAFF. Complete variable domain (other parts from reference TRBV5-1 and TRBJ1-1): KAGVTQTPRYLIKTRGQQVTLSCSPISGHRSVSWYQQTPGQGLQFLFEYFSETQRNKGNFPGRFSGRQFSNSRSEMNVSTLELGDSALYLCASSLQGDTEAFFGQGTRLTVV.

This clone is a singleton in its sample. Here the CDR3 reads CSAQRNTEAFF. CDR3 bases: TGCAGTGCTCAGCGAAACACTGAAGCTTTCTTT. The rearrangement joins TRBV20-1 to TRBJ1-1, with D unclear. The ends were cut back, 5 bases at V and 2 bases at J, with 6 bases in the middle. The CDR3 is 11 residues long. Germline V gene lookup returns CDR1 DFQATT and CDR2 SNEGSKA (reference sequence).

This chain links TRBV2 with TRBJ1-5; D gene ambiguous. Germline CDR1 and CDR2: SNHLY and FYNNEI. Between the trimmed V and J ends, which lost 9 bases and 0 bases, there was a span of 18 bases. CDR3 length: 16 residues. CDR3 in amino acids: CASSPLDPSSNQPQHF. The DNA of the CDR3 is TGTGCCAGTTCCCCCTTGGATCCTTCTAGCAATCAGCCCCAGCATTTT.

The V call is TRBV12-5, the J call TRBJ2-1; either TRBD1 or TRBD2 may supply D (6 bases each). V was clipped by 0 bases and J by 7 bases, with 7 bases between them. Germline V lookup: CDR1 LGHNT, CDR2 FRNRAP. The CDR3 sequence is 13 residues long. The CDR3 spells CASGLVGGNEQFF. CDR3 bases: TGTGCTAGTGGTTTGGTAGGGGGGAATGAGCAGTTCTTC.

The chain has TRBV9 and TRBJ1-1; no clear D. Per germline, CDR1 SGDLS and CDR2 YYNGEE. This CDR3 spans 13 amino acids. V was trimmed by 0 bases and J by 3 bases, leaving 6 bases between them. This CDR3 reads CASSVGRDTEAFF. CDR3 bases: TGTGCCAGCAGCGTAGGACGGGACACTGAAGCTTTCTTT.

This chain connects TRBV5-4 to TRBJ2-5; 7 bases align to TRBD1. V was clipped by 5 bases and J by 4 bases; unmatched bases: 8. The length of the CDR3 is 14 residues. Per the germline V gene, CDR1 is SGHNT and CDR2 is YYREEE (reference sequence). The CDR3 is CASSRGGLGETQYF. DNA for the CDR3: TGTGCCAGCAGTAGAGGGGGCCTGGGAGAGACCCAGTACTTC. Variable domain in full (rest from reference TRBV5-4 and TRBJ2-5): ETGVTQSPTHLIKTRGQQVTLRCSSQSGHNTVSWYQQALGQGPQFIFQYYREEENGRGNFPPRFSGLQFPNYSSELNVNALELDDSALYLCASSRGGLGETQYFGPGTRLLVL.

For this clone: Distinct nucleotide sequences in the sample also encode this CDR3. V and J are TRBV5-1 and TRBJ2-3; D unclear. CDR3 length: 12 residues. Trimming pared 2 bases from V and 2 bases from J, leaving 3 bases between. Germline CDR1 SGHRS, CDR2 YFSETQ. The DNA of the CDR3 is TGCGCCAGCAGCTTCGACACAGATACGCAGTATTTT. Amino acid sequence: CASSFDTDTQYF. The whole variable domain, filled in from reference TRBV5-1 and TRBJ2-3, reads KAGVTQTPRYLIKTRGQQVTLSCSPISGHRSVSWYQQTPGQGLQFLFEYFSETQRNKGNFPGRFSGRQFSNSRSEMNVSTLELGDSALYLCASSFDTDTQYFGPGTRLTVL.

The genes are TRBV5-1 and TRBJ1-2, with a tentative D call TRBD1 (5 bases). This CDR3 spans 13 amino acids. Germline V gives CDR1 SGHRS, CDR2 YFSETQ. V was cut by 1 base and J by 2 bases, with 6 bases left in between. In nucleotides, the CDR3 is TGCGCCAGCAGCTTGAGACAGAACTATGGCTACACCTTC. Translation gives CASSLRQNYGYTF.

The rearrangement links TRBV28 to TRBJ1-1, with TRBD1 matching 9 bases. The CDR3 is 16 amino acids. V lost 3 bases to trimming and J lost 7 bases; unmatched junction nucleotides: 12. Germline V CDR1 and CDR2: MDHEN, SYDVKM. Here the CDR3 DNA reads TGTGCCAGCAGTTTCCTGGGACAGGGTAATCGGGGTGAAGCTTTCTTT. It encodes CASSFLGQGNRGEAFF.

This clone has just a few counts. The chain combines TRBV15 with TRBJ1-4; D not certain. CDR1 and CDR2 (germline): LNHNV, YYDKDF (reference sequence). V was shortened by 5 bases and J by 4 bases, with 8 bases between the two germline ends. The CDR3 runs 13 residues. The CDR3 nucleotides read TGTGCCACCAGCCGGGCCTTTAATGAAAAACTGTTTTTT. Translated, it gives CATSRAFNEKLFF. The entire variable domain, with the rest obtained from reference TRBV15 and TRBJ1-4, is as follows: DAMVIQNPRYQVTQFGKPVTLSCSQTLNHNVMYWYQQKSSQAPKLLFHYYDKDFNNEADTPDNFQSRRPNTSFCFLDIRSPGLGDTAMYLCATSRAFNEKLFFGSGTQLSVL.

As for this clone: The sample carries other DNA sequences with the same CDR3. The rearrangement links TRBV29-1 to TRBJ1-2; D may be TRBD1 (6 bases). V lost 6 bases, J lost 2 bases, and 16 bases lay in between. Germline assignment: CDR1 SQVTM and CDR2 ANQGSEA. The CDR3 consists of 14 residues. The CDR3 DNA sequence: TGCAGCGTCGATCTGTCAGGGGACAACTATGGCTACACCTTC. As protein: CSVDLSGDNYGYTF.

The chain uses TRBV21-1 and TRBJ2-3; whether TRBD2, the table's D call, matches the DNA was not checked. TRBV21-1 is shown as a pseudogene. The CDR3 loop spans 17 amino acids. For the CDR3, the DNA is TGTGCCAGCAGCAATAATCGGGGAGGGCCGGAAACAGATACGCAGTATTTT. This sequence encodes CASSNNRGGPETDTQYF.

CDR3 sequence reads: CATYFTSGTEAFF. The CDR3 DNA reads TGTGCCACCTATTTTACCTCCGGGACTGAAGCTTTCTTT. The chain joins TRBV2 to TRBJ1-1; no definite D call. Germline V gene sequence: CDR1 SNHLY, CDR2 FYNNEI. This CDR3 has 13 amino acids. Trimming cost V 10 bases and J 5 bases, with 17 bases left between them.

This chain joins TRBV5-1 and TRBJ2-3; D remains unclear. Trimming took 0 bases from V and 6 from J, leaving 2 bases between them. Per germline, CDR1 SGHRS and CDR2 YFSETQ. The CDR3 is 11 residues long. For the CDR3, the DNA is TGCGCCAGCAGCTTGGATGATACGCAGTATTTT. Translation gives CASSLDDTQYF.

This clone was recorded once. CDR3 nucleotide sequence: TGTGCCAGCAGCTTACTTGAAGGTTGGGGGGCTTTCTTT. Its translation is CASSLLEGWGAFF. V gene TRBV5-6 combines with J gene TRBJ1-1; a possible D gene is TRBD1 (5 bases). The CDR3 extends over 13 amino acids. Trimming stripped 2 bases from V and 11 bases from J, with 16 bases between. CDR1 is SGHDT and CDR2 is YYEEEE in the germline V gene.